Listed below are T cell receptor beta chains from one sample, sequenced in a study of blood T cells in healthy people across ages. TCRdb itself ran the 5' RACE reads through MiXCR, one entry per CDR3 protein. The profile shows roughly 1.5 million distinct CDR3 sequences, approximately 42% of them singletons. The source material was blood. These TCRs come from a woman aged 18 to 35 in good health. The CDR3 runs from the conserved cysteine through the conserved F or W. The order of the fields is CDR3 length, J gene, clone size, D gene, V gene, CDR3 DNA, CDR3 protein. D genes are given only for firm matches. Not every row has a clone size; where given, it reads once, few, many or a size class.

CDR3 length: 14
J gene: TRBJ2-3
clone size: few
D gene: NA
V gene: TRBV30
CDR3 DNA: TGTGCCTGGAGTGTACCCCACAATCCGGATACGCAGTATTTT
CDR3 protein: CAWSVPHNPDTQYF

CDR3 length: 12
J gene: TRBJ2-3
clone size: NA
D gene: NA
V gene: TRBV20-1
CDR3 DNA: TGCAGTGCTAGTGTCGGCACAGATACGCAGTATTTT
CDR3 protein: CSASVGTDTQYF

CDR3 length: 18
J gene: TRBJ1-2
clone size: once
D gene: NA
V gene: TRBV7-9
CDR3 DNA: TGTGCCAGCAGCCCGACGGCCCGTCGGACACTGATTAACTATGGCTACACCTTC
CDR3 protein: CASSPTARRTLINYGYTF

CDR3 length: 14
J gene: TRBJ2-5
clone size: NA
D gene: NA
V gene: TRBV20-1
CDR3 DNA: TGCAGTGCGCCTCTTGGAGGGGACCAAGAGACCCAGTACTTC
CDR3 protein: CSAPLGGDQETQYF

CDR3 length: 14
J gene: TRBJ2-7
clone size: NA
D gene: NA
V gene: TRBV24-1
CDR3 DNA: TGTGCCACCAGTGATTCCGGACGTCACAATGAGCAGTACTTC
CDR3 protein: CATSDSGRHNEQYF

CDR3 length: 14
J gene: TRBJ2-5
clone size: NA
D gene: NA
V gene: TRBV6-5
CDR3 DNA: TGTGCCAGCAGTTACTCAGGGAGGCAAGAGACCCAGTACTTC
CDR3 protein: CASSYSGRQETQYF

CDR3 length: 18
J gene: TRBJ2-3
clone size: once
D gene: TRBD2
V gene: TRBV20-1
CDR3 DNA: TGCAGTGCTAATGGACTAGCGGGAGCCGCCCACGACGCAGATACGCAGTATTTT
CDR3 protein: CSANGLAGAAHDADTQYF

CDR3 length: 14
J gene: TRBJ1-1
clone size: NA
D gene: NA
V gene: TRBV6-5
CDR3 DNA: TGTGCCAGCAGCTCGGGAACTACTAACACTGAAGCTTTCTTT
CDR3 protein: CASSSGTTNTEAFF

CDR3 length: 15
J gene: TRBJ2-5
clone size: NA
D gene: NA
V gene: TRBV10-3
CDR3 DNA: TGTGCCATCAGTGAGTCTCGGCAGGGCCCAGAGACCCAGTACTTC
CDR3 protein: CAISESRQGPETQYF

CDR3 length: 16
J gene: TRBJ1-2
clone size: few
D gene: NA
V gene: TRBV4-3
CDR3 DNA: TGCGCCAGCAGCCAAGATATTCGACAGGCCAACTATGGCTACACCTTC
CDR3 protein: CASSQDIRQANYGYTF

CDR3 length: 16
J gene: TRBJ1-6
clone size: few
D gene: NA
V gene: TRBV10-3
CDR3 DNA: TGTGCCATCAGTGAAACTCACGGGCTCCAAAATTCACCCCTCCACTTT
CDR3 protein: CAISETHGLQNSPLHF

CDR3 length: 17
J gene: TRBJ2-1
clone size: few
D gene: TRBD1
V gene: TRBV5-1
CDR3 DNA: TGCGCCAGCAGCTCACAGGGGTGGGAGCGGAGATACAATGAGCAGTTCTTC
CDR3 protein: CASSSQGWERRYNEQFF

CDR3 length: 16
J gene: TRBJ2-1
clone size: NA
D gene: NA
V gene: TRBV5-1
CDR3 DNA: TGCGCCAGCAGCTTGGCCGGGCAGTGGCCCTACAATGAGCAGTTCTTC
CDR3 protein: CASSLAGQWPYNEQFF

CDR3 length: 14
J gene: TRBJ2-5
clone size: NA
D gene: NA
V gene: TRBV21-1
CDR3 DNA: TGTGCCAGCCCTAATAGGGGTATGCAAGAGACCCAGTACTTC
CDR3 protein: CASPNRGMQETQYF

CDR3 length: 13
J gene: TRBJ1-5
clone size: NA
D gene: NA
V gene: TRBV6-1
CDR3 DNA: TGTGCCAGCAGTGAGGGCAGCCAAGGGCCCCAGCATTTT
CDR3 protein: CASSEGSQGPQHF

CDR3 length: 18
J gene: TRBJ2-3
clone size: NA
D gene: TRBD1
V gene: TRBV2
CDR3 DNA: TGTGCCAGCAGTCCCGTCAGGAACAGGGGATATAGCACAGATACGCAGTATTTT
CDR3 protein: CASSPVRNRGYSTDTQYF

CDR3 length: 11
J gene: TRBJ1-2
clone size: NA
D gene: NA
V gene: TRBV20-1
CDR3 DNA: TGCAGTGCAGCCGCGGGGAGCGGCTACACCTTC
CDR3 protein: CSAAAGSGYTF

CDR3 length: 15
J gene: TRBJ2-1
clone size: NA
D gene: TRBD2
V gene: TRBV4-3
CDR3 DNA: TGCGCCAGCAGCCAAGACAGACTAGCGGGCCTCCCGCAGTTCTTC
CDR3 protein: CASSQDRLAGLPQFF

CDR3 length: 15
J gene: TRBJ2-1
clone size: NA
D gene: TRBD2
V gene: TRBV28
CDR3 DNA: TGTGCCAGCAACCCGTTCTCTAGCGGGAGCCGCGAGCAGTTCTTC
CDR3 protein: CASNPFSSGSREQFF

CDR3 length: 12
J gene: TRBJ2-1
clone size: NA
D gene: NA
V gene: TRBV20-1
CDR3 DNA: TGCAGTGCTAGAGGGGGCGGCCATGAGCAGTTCTTC
CDR3 protein: CSARGGGHEQFF

CDR3 length: 15
J gene: TRBJ2-1
clone size: many
D gene: TRBD2
V gene: TRBV6-6
CDR3 DNA: TGTGCCAGCAGTTACACGCTAGCGGGGGGGCGTGAGCAGTTCTTC
CDR3 protein: CASSYTLAGGREQFF

CDR3 length: 12
J gene: TRBJ2-7
clone size: many
D gene: NA
V gene: TRBV7-9
CDR3 DNA: TGTGCCAGCAGCCCCCTTGGGGGCGAGCAGTACTTC
CDR3 protein: CASSPLGGEQYF

CDR3 length: 15
J gene: TRBJ2-5
clone size: NA
D gene: TRBD2
V gene: TRBV20-1
CDR3 DNA: TGCAGTGAGGGGCGGCTAGCGGGGTACCAAGAGACCCAGTACTTC
CDR3 protein: CSEGRLAGYQETQYF

CDR3 length: 14
J gene: TRBJ2-2
clone size: NA
D gene: NA
V gene: TRBV7-2
CDR3 DNA: TGTGCCAGCAGCTTCTCGGGTGGAACGGCTGAGCTGTTTTTT
CDR3 protein: CASSFSGGTAELFF

CDR3 length: 16
J gene: TRBJ2-1
clone size: NA
D gene: NA
V gene: TRBV12-3/TRBV12-4
CDR3 DNA: TGTGCCAGCAGTTTAGTCGTGACTAGCTCCTACAATGAGCAGTTCTTC
CDR3 protein: CASSLVVTSSYNEQFF